This TCR beta chain was sequenced for a study of regulatory T cells in long-lasting Graves disease. At the level of the study: The term persistent Graves' disease signified upward of 5 years on antithyroid drugs with positive TSH receptor antibodies. Study outcomes and limitations: TCR diversity was lower in persistent Graves' patients than in newly diagnosed ones. Persistent patients shared 2,741 public clonotypes among themselves. Newly diagnosed patients shared fewer, at more than 750.

Indicated time point: persistent/refractory GD, antithyroid drugs over 5 years with positive TRAb. PBMC-extracted RNA yielded the TCR library. One endocrinology department in Xi'an, China, was where patients came from. This clonotype came up many times. Its specificity is not known. iRepertoire HTBI primers and Arm-PCR of CDR3 regions built TCR beta libraries. Each CDR3 protein is one row after TCRdb ran MiXCR on the multiplex PCR reads. The repertoire holds about 470,000 distinct CDR3 sequences, with less than 25% as singletons. Unmatched junction bases numbered 7, after V lost 6 bases and J lost 0 bases. CDR3 length: 15 residues. Germline V CDR1 and CDR2: SQVTM, ANQGSEA.

Specimen: peripheral blood mononuclear cells (PBMCs), collected when the disease was refractory, from a patient treated with antithyroid drugs. The chain joins TRBV29-1 to TRBJ2-2, with 7 nucleotides matching TRBD1. The clonotype comes from a female donor with Graves disease. The CDR3 coding sequence is TGCAGCGTAGCAGGGGGAGACGCGAACACCGGGGAGCTGTTTTTT. Its protein is CSVAGGDANTGELFF.